This TCR beta chain appears in the sequencing data of a study of T cell responses to AZD1222 COVID-19 vaccine. Findings and caveats of the study: The donor group comprised mostly white British people and more females; the analysis possibly underestimated clonal diversity. Variant regions that are unmutated are reportedly the target of nearly half of spike-specific TCRs. Only a handful of AZD1222 recipients, six or seven in all, had baseline seropositivity. Across the whole spike, CD4 TCRs peaked at regions 160-218 and 743-854.

Generated by immunoSEQ multiplex PCR, the TCRdb table keeps only in-frame clones and is missing some. The table lists approximately 150,000 clones, 85% to 95% of them singletons. Turning to this clone: Its antigen is still unknown.

This clonotype was sampled from an adult in good health. The specimen was peripheral blood, collected on day 0 of AZD1222 vaccination.

CDR3 amino acids: CASRTRQGGRQPQHF. The CDR3 nucleotides read TGTGCCAGCAGGACTAGACAGGGAGGTAGGCAGCCCCAGCATTTT. The gene calls are TRBV6-5 and TRBJ1-5; 7 nucleotides agree with TRBD1. The CDR3 extends over 15 amino acids. Germline CDR1 is MNHEY and CDR2 is SVGAGI. V was pared by 6 bases and J by 7 bases, with 12 bases of the junction left unmatched.